A single sample gave rise to the 9 T cell receptor beta chains below, sequenced in a study of a mutant IDH1 vaccine in newly diagnosed glioma. Some clones are missing from TCRdb's copy, which holds only in-frame ones; the method was immunoSEQ multiplex PCR. The sample lists roughly 30,000 clones, more than 75% seen once, with approximately 10% in the top ten. Their antigens remain unidentified. Time point here: week 35, safety follow-up. The content of each vaccine dose was 300 ug of mutant IDH1 20-mer peptide, and topical imiquimod accompanied it. Sequences were derived from PBMCs, sampled from a glioma patient whose treatment included an IDH1 peptide vaccine. The receptor set was obtained from a middle-aged woman with glioma.

The chain employs TRBV6-6 and TRBJ2-7; D is perhaps TRBD1 (6 bases). Germline V gene lookup returns CDR1 MNHNY and CDR2 SVGAGI (reference sequence). This CDR3 is built from 15 residues. V was shortened by 0 bases and J by 8 bases, with 17 bases between the two germline ends. CDR3 sequence: CASSYSRDTYSKQYF. Here the CDR3 DNA reads TGTGCCAGCAGTTACTCGAGGGACACATATAGCAAGCAGTACTTC.

This chain joins TRBV2 and TRBJ1-2; 7 bases map to TRBD1. The J segment lost 5 bases and the V segment lost 4 bases, leaving 4 bases of the junction unmatched. Germline V gene lookup returns CDR1 SNHLY and CDR2 FYNNEI. CDR3 length: 13 residues. CDR3 DNA sequence: TGTGCCAGCAGTGGACAGGGCCCTTATGGCTACACCTTC. Translated: CASSGQGPYGYTF.

This clone was seen more than once but under ten times. The J gene is TRBJ1-2, the V gene TRBV6-1; D remains ambiguous. CDR1 MNHNS and CDR2 SASEGT come from the germline V gene. V was shortened by 4 bases and J by 6 bases, with 18 bases between the two germline ends. CDR3 size: 15 residues. CDR3 residues: CASSVIPGGGNGYTF. In DNA form, the CDR3 reads TGTGCCAGCAGTGTAATTCCAGGAGGAGGGAATGGCTACACCTTC.

This CDR3 reads CASSEGYRETQYF. The CDR3 DNA follows: TGTGCCAGCAGCGAAGGGTATAGAGAGACCCAGTACTTC. This chain uses TRBV7-9 with TRBJ2-5; the D is unclear. V lost 5 bases and J 4 bases, leaving 11 bases between the germline ends. This CDR3 region has 13 residues. CDR1 is SEHNR and CDR2 is FQNEAQ in the germline V gene (reference sequence). The whole variable domain, filled in from reference TRBV7-9 and TRBJ2-5, reads DTGVSQNPRHKITKRGQNVTFRCDPISEHNRLYWYRQTLGQGPEFLTYFQNEAQLEKSRLLSDRFSAERPKGSFSTLEIQRTEQGDSAMYLCASSEGYRETQYFGPGTRLLVL.

The rearrangement uses TRBV19 and TRBJ1-2; possibly TRBD1 for D (5 bases). V was trimmed by 3 bases and J by 4 bases, leaving 9 bases between them. There are 13 residues in the CDR3. Germline V gene lookup returns CDR1 LNHDA and CDR2 SQIVND (reference sequence). CDR3 nucleotides: TGTGCCAGTAGTATTGGGGCTAGCTATGGCTACACCTTC. This translates into CASSIGASYGYTF.

V usage is TRBV5-5 and J usage is TRBJ2-7; D possibly corresponds to TRBD2 (6 bases). This CDR3 comprises 14 residues. The germline V gene encodes CDR1 SGHKS and CDR2 YYEKEE (reference sequence). V was cut by 3 bases and J by 4 bases, with 14 bases left in between. CDR3 in DNA: TGTGCCAGCAGCTCTCCGGGACTCCCATACGAGCAGTACTTC. Its translation: CASSSPGLPYEQYF.

This chain joins TRBV30 and TRBJ1-5; 12 nucleotides match TRBD1. Germline V lookup: CDR1 GTSNPN, CDR2 SVGIG (reference sequence). This CDR3 region has 16 residues. V lost 5 bases, J lost 9 bases, and 14 bases stayed unmatched. The CDR3 here is CAWAARDRGQGWPQHF. In nucleotides, the CDR3 is TGTGCCTGGGCCGCAAGGGACAGGGGGCAGGGGTGGCCCCAGCATTTT.

For the CDR3, the DNA is TGTGCCAGCAGCTTCCCATTAGCGGGGGGTTCCTACAATGAGCAGTTCTTC. As protein: CASSFPLAGGSYNEQFF. The chain is built from TRBV11-2 and TRBJ2-1; 10 bases are shared with TRBD2. Germline V gene data show CDR1 as SGHAT and CDR2 as FQNNGV. The CDR3 extends over 17 amino acids. V lost 3 bases, J lost 1 base, and 6 bases stayed unmatched. Drawing the rest from reference TRBV11-2 and TRBJ2-1, the complete variable domain is EAGVAQSPRYKIIEKRQSVAFWCNPISGHATLYWYQQILGQGPKLLIQFQNNGVVDDSQLPKDRFSAERLKGVDSTLKIQPAKLEDSAVYLCASSFPLAGGSYNEQFFGPGTRLTVL.

In this sample, this clone turned up once. The chain employs TRBV6-1 and TRBJ1-6; 9 bases match TRBD1. The CDR3 is 14 amino acids. Germline V lookup: CDR1 MNHNS, CDR2 SASEGT. The V gene end was trimmed by 6 bases and the J gene end by 7 bases; junction bases not matched to a gene: 4. As DNA, the CDR3 is TGTGCCAGCAGGGGACAGGGTTTAAATTCACCCCTCCACTTT. It translates to CASRGQGLNSPLHF.